This entry features one T cell receptor (beta chain) sequence. Its antigen is currently unknown. At the time of sampling, donors were nominally healthy, though unrecorded immune exposures were likely. This specimen belongs to a study of cytomegalovirus exposure and HLA in healthy donors. The PCR used 60 Vbeta and 13 Jbeta primers. Profiled with immunoSEQ multiplex PCR; TCRdb holds only in-frame clones, not every one. This sample's table has about 130,000 clones. Study-wide results and limits: Researchers left out some V segments, among them TRBV6-2 and TRBV6-3, as indistinguishable. Previously analyzed data showed that most TCR beta V segments were productive at a frequency of about 87% or about 30%. Donors were assumed by presence/absence analyses to have roughly uniform sequencing depth.

The V end lost 6 bases, the J end lost 0 bases, and 5 bases lay between the germline ends. CDR3 size: 12 residues. Germline CDR1 and CDR2: MNHNS and SASEGT. The rearrangement uses TRBV6-1 and TRBJ2-5; D gene uncertain. Material for sequencing was PBMCs. The sequence came from a woman between 40 and 55 years old in good health and CMV-seronegative. CDR3 in amino acids: CASSLYQETQYF. The CDR3 bases are TGTGCCAGCAGCCTGTACCAAGAGACCCAGTACTTC.